This T cell receptor beta chain was found in a study of OX40 agonist ivuxolimab in advanced cancers. Study information: Administration of intravenous ivuxolimab to patients occurred every 2 weeks at 0.01 to 10 mg/kg. Study observations and caveats: Clones of CD4+ and CD8+ blood T cells grew by week 6 at doses of 0.1 to 3.0 mg/kg. Mean expanded clone counts were higher in CD8+ than CD4+ T cells.

V lost 3 bases to trimming and J lost 9 bases, with 12 bases between them. The CDR3 consists of 13 residues. The germline CDR1 and CDR2 sequences are MNHEY and SMNVEV (reference sequence). Clones were sequenced by immunoSEQ multiplex PCR, and TCRdb holds only the in-frame ones, with some missing. The table has 50,000 to 65,000 clones, approximately 91% seen once; the top ten hold 25%. With respect to this clone: Its antigen is currently unknown.

Prior autoimmune disease or systemic immunosuppression barred patients. The input for sequencing was CD4+ or CD8+ T cells sorted from blood, taken in a trial of the OX40 agonist ivuxolimab. The V gene is TRBV27, the J gene TRBJ2-1; D unresolved. The TCR originated in an adult with an advanced solid tumor such as melanoma, head and neck, liver or kidney cancer. The CDR3: CASSFLEVGEQFF. The DNA for the CDR3 is TGTGCCAGCAGTTTCCTAGAAGTAGGTGAGCAGTTCTTC.